Below, 10 T cell receptor beta chains from the same sample are listed, as sequenced in a study of CD8+CD57+ T cells in acquired aplastic anemia. The template used for profiling TCR beta VDJ and CDR3 was genomic DNA. TCRdb reprocessed the reads with MiXCR, giving one entry per CDR3 protein. The data contain some 170,000 distinct CDR3 sequences, 47% of them singletons. Patients included in sequencing had previously demonstrated CD8+CD57+ cell expansion by flow cytometry. Sequencing input: sorted CD4+, CD8+, or CD8+CD57+ T cells (not recorded which) from PBMCs. Every receptor here comes from a human donor with aplastic anemia.

The gene calls are TRBV3-1 and TRBJ2-2; 10 bases fit TRBD2. The ends lost 4 bases at V and 2 bases at J; junction bases unmatched: 7. Germline V CDR1 and CDR2: LGHDT, YNNKEL (reference sequence). CDR3 length: 17 residues. The CDR3 sequence is CASSLQVLAGNTGELFF. The CDR3 DNA reads TGTGCCAGCAGCCTCCAAGTACTAGCGGGAAACACCGGGGAGCTGTTTTTT.

This clonotype was counted many times. V and J are TRBV2 and TRBJ2-5; no definite D call. Trimming cost V 6 bases and J 3 bases, with 14 bases left between them. This CDR3 region has 14 residues. The germline V gene has CDR1 SNHLY and CDR2 FYNNEI. CDR3 nucleotides: TGTGCCAGCAGATTAGATACGACCGAAGAGACCCAGTACTTC. It is translated as CASRLDTTEETQYF.

Note on this clonotype: A read error may account for a junction end that differs from germline. The gene calls are TRBV7-2 and TRBJ1-5, with no clear D. There are 15 residues in the CDR3. From germline, CDR1 is SGHTA and CDR2 FQGNSA. Written as DNA, the CDR3 is TGTGCCCGCAGCTTAGCCTTTGGGGGCAATCAGCCCCAGCATTTT. Translated, it gives CARSLAFGGNQPQHF.

This clonotype has ten or more counts. The J gene is TRBJ2-1, the V gene TRBV5-1, with 9 bases lining up with TRBD2. J gave up 8 bases and V 4 bases, and 7 bases lay outside the gene matches. Germline V gene lookup returns CDR1 SGHRS and CDR2 YFSETQ. The CDR3 totals 14 residues. CDR3 protein: CASSLAGYGDEQFF. Written as DNA, the CDR3 is TGCGCCAGCAGCCTAGCGGGGTATGGGGATGAGCAGTTCTTC. Drawing the rest from reference TRBV5-1 and TRBJ2-1, the complete variable domain is KAGVTQTPRYLIKTRGQQVTLSCSPISGHRSVSWYQQTPGQGLQFLFEYFSETQRNKGNFPGRFSGRQFSNSRSEMNVSTLELGDSALYLCASSLAGYGDEQFFGPGTRLTVL.

To note about this clonotype: A much larger clone differs from this one at a single base, so this may be a read error. No conserved phenylalanine or tryptophan is present at the end of the CDR3, so a read error is the likely explanation. J is TRBJ2-1 and V is TRBV4-3; TRBD2 matches at 9 bases. The CDR3 length is 15 residues. J lost 2 bases, V lost 1 base, and 0 bases had no gene match. The germline CDR1 and CDR2 sequences are LGHNA and YSLEER. Here the CDR3 reads CASSQGLAAYNEQFL. CDR3 DNA: TGCGCCAGCAGCCAAGGACTAGCGGCCTACAATGAGCAGTTCTTA.

Only a few counts were recorded for this clonotype. J is TRBJ2-7 and V is TRBV9; no clear D. The CDR3 is 14 amino acids. Germline V lookup: CDR1 SGDLS, CDR2 YYNGEE. V lost 0 bases, J lost 1 base, and 8 bases lay in between. The CDR3 region is CASSVGASSYEQYF. The CDR3 DNA sequence: TGTGCCAGCAGCGTAGGGGCCAGTTCCTACGAGCAGTACTTC.

The genes are TRBV15 and TRBJ2-5, with TRBD2 matching over 9 bases. The CDR3 is 16 residues long. With V trimmed by 3 bases and J by 5 bases, 10 bases remained unmatched. Germline CDR1 reads LNHNV; CDR2 reads YYDKDF (reference sequence). The CDR3 nucleotides are TGTGCCACCAGCAGTGAAGGTGGGGCGGGAGGGGAGACCCAGTACTTC. This sequence encodes CATSSEGGAGGETQYF.

The chain links TRBV25-1 to TRBJ2-1; D remains unclear. V lost 6 bases and J lost 4, with 13 bases in between. CDR1 is MGHDK and CDR2 is SYGVNS in the germline V gene. This CDR3 is 14 amino acids long. The CDR3 reads CASSDPQDYNEQFF. Here the CDR3 DNA reads TGTGCCAGCAGCGACCCCCAAGATTACAATGAGCAGTTCTTC.

This clonotype was detected many times. V usage is TRBV9 and J usage is TRBJ1-6; 8 bases align to TRBD1. The CDR3 sequence is 15 residues long. Trimming took 1 base from V and 6 from J; bases not matched to a gene: 3. Germline V lookup: CDR1 SGDLS, CDR2 YYNGEE. The CDR3 is CASSVQGAVNSPLHF. CDR3 nucleotides: TGTGCCAGCAGCGTACAGGGGGCGGTTAATTCACCCCTCCACTTT.

This clonotype was counted between two and nine times. This chain uses TRBV10-3 with TRBJ1-1; D call uncertain. The V end lost 5 bases, the J end lost 1 base, and 11 bases lay between the germline ends. Germline V gene sequence: CDR1 ENHRY, CDR2 SYGVKD. The CDR3 covers 14 residues. The CDR3 bases are TGTGCCATCAGTCCCGGACTGCCGAACACTGAAGCTTTCTTT. Translating it yields CAISPGLPNTEAFF.